This is a list of T cell receptor beta chains from one sample in a study of cytomegalovirus exposure and HLA in healthy donors. Libraries were prepared by immunoSEQ multiplex PCR; TCRdb keeps only in-frame clonotypes and omits some of them. This table has some 180,000 clones, 70% to 85% appearing once. The source material was PBMCs. The source of these receptors is a woman aged 60-70 years in good health and CMV-seropositive. Each CDR3 is given with its conserved first and last residue. D genes are given only for firm matches. Not every row has a clone size; where given, it reads once, few, many or a size class.

. | . | TRBJ2-5 | TRBV30 | TGTGCCTCAGGACAGAACACCAGGGAGACCCAGTACTTC | CASGQNTRETQYF
few | . | TRBJ1-2 | TRBV9 | TGTGCCAGCAGCGTCCCTGGCAGTGATGGCTACACCTTC | CASSVPGSDGYTF
. | . | TRBJ1-1 | TRBV5-1 | TGCGCCAGCAGCCCTCCGGGGAACACTGAAGCTTTCTTT | CASSPPGNTEAFF
. | TRBD1 | TRBJ1-4 | TRBV30 | TGTGCCTGGAGTGTAGGGACAGGGTTGTCGCGGGGGAATGAAAAACTGTTTTTT | CAWSVGTGLSRGNEKLFF
once | . | TRBJ2-1 | TRBV6-6 | TGTGCCAGCGCGTGGGGGCAGGACAATGAGCAGTTCTTC | CASAWGQDNEQFF
. | . | TRBJ1-4 | TRBV28 | TGTGCCAGCAGCTCAGGACAGCAAGACGAAAAACTGTTTTTT | CASSSGQQDEKLFF
. | TRBD1 | TRBJ1-5 | TRBV10-3 | TGTGCCATCAGTAAGGGACAGGGGGAAGGGAATCAGCCCCAGCATTTT | CAISKGQGEGNQPQHF
. | TRBD1 | TRBJ1-1 | TRBV7-6 | TGTGCCAGCAGGCAGGGGGAGAACACTGAAGCTTTCTTT | CASRQGENTEAFF
. | TRBD1 | TRBJ1-2 | TRBV28 | TGTGCCAGCAATTGGGACAGAACCAACTATGGCTACACCTTC | CASNWDRTNYGYTF
. | TRBD1 | TRBJ1-4 | TRBV5-1 | TGCGCCAGCAGCTTCGGGACAGGGAGGGAAAAACTGTTTTTT | CASSFGTGREKLFF
. | . | TRBJ2-3 | TRBV7-2 | TGTGCCAGCAGCTTGTGGGGCTCCAGGACCTCAGATACGCAGTATTTT | CASSLWGSRTSDTQYF
. | . | TRBJ2-1 | TRBV7-8 | TGTGCCAGCCTTAGCAGGACTTCCTACAATGAGCAGTTCTTC | CASLSRTSYNEQFF
many | TRBD1 | TRBJ1-1 | TRBV9 | TGTGCCAGCAGCGCCACAGGGGGCACTGAAGCTTTCTTT | CASSATGGTEAFF
few | . | TRBJ1-5 | TRBV7-2 | TGTGCCAGCAGCTTCAGTAGCAATCAGCCCCAGCATTTT | CASSFSSNQPQHF
. | . | TRBJ1-6 | TRBV7-9 | TGTGCCAGCAGCTCTACAGGGAATTCACCCCTCCACTTT | CASSSTGNSPLHF
. | . | TRBJ2-2 | TRBV27 | TGTGCCAGCCTTGTCCCCGACCGAACAGGATGGGACACCGGGGAGCTGTTTTTT | CASLVPDRTGWDTGELFF
. | . | TRBJ1-1 | TRBV28 | TGTGCCAGCAGTTTACCTCGGAACACTGAAGCTTTCTTT | CASSLPRNTEAFF
few | TRBD1 | TRBJ1-1 | TRBV2 | TGTGCCAGCAGGACAGGGAGAACCCCTGAAGCTTTCTTT | CASRTGRTPEAFF
. | TRBD2 | TRBJ2-3 | TRBV9 | TGTGCCAGCAGCGTATGGCGGGGGGCCCGTAGCACAGATACGCAGTATTTT | CASSVWRGARSTDTQYF
. | TRBD2 | TRBJ2-1 | TRBV28 | TGTGCCAGCAGTTCCAGCGGCGGGGGGGCCATTGAGCAGTTCTTC | CASSSSGGGAIEQFF
. | . | TRBJ2-6 | TRBV4-2 | TGTGCCAGCAGCCCTCAAGTCACCAGGGTCAGCTCTGGGGCCAACGTCCTGACTTTC | CASSPQVTRVSSGANVLTF
. | TRBD2 | TRBJ2-1 | TRBV5-1 | TGCGCCAGCAGCTATAGCGGGAGAGGTTTAGGAGGGTCCTACAATGAGCAGTTCTTC | CASSYSGRGLGGSYNEQFF
. | TRBD2 | TRBJ2-7 | TRBV19 | TGTGCCAGTAGTGCCCAAAGGACTAGAGCCTACGAGCAGTACTTC | CASSAQRTRAYEQYF
once | TRBD2 | TRBJ2-1 | TRBV11-1 | TGTGCCAGCAGCCGAACTAGCGGAACCTACAATGAGCAGTTCTTC | CASSRTSGTYNEQFF
. | . | TRBJ1-5 | TRBV19 | TGTGCCAGTATCGAAGCAGGTGAACTCGGTCAGCCCCAGCATTTT | CASIEAGELGQPQHF
. | . | TRBJ2-2 | TRBV5-4 | TGTGCCAGCAGCTTAGGAGGATTGAACACCGGGGAGCTGTTTTTT | CASSLGGLNTGELFF
. | TRBD2 | TRBJ2-3 | TRBV19 | TGTGCCAGTAGTATAGGTACTCGGGGGAGGGCAGATACGCAGTATTTT | CASSIGTRGRADTQYF
few | . | TRBJ1-1 | TRBV19 | . | CASTSGSSQTEAFF
few | . | TRBJ1-4 | TRBV29-1 | TGCAGCGCCGGGGGAGAGGGTACTAAACTGTTTTTT | CSAGGEGTKLFF
. | . | TRBJ2-7 | TRBV11-2 | TGTGCCAGCAGCTTAGATATGTACGAGCAGTACTTC | CASSLDMYEQYF
. | . | TRBJ2-3 | TRBV5-6 | TGTGCCAGCAGGCTTCGGAGTAGCACAGATACGCAGTATTTT | CASRLRSSTDTQYF
. | . | TRBJ2-5 | TRBV30 | TGTGCCTGGGAACCCAGTGCTGGGCAGACCCAGTACTTC | CAWEPSAGQTQYF
. | . | TRBJ2-6 | TRBV30 | TGTGCCTGGGGATCGCTTCAGGGGCAGAGGTCTGGGGCCAACGTCCTGACTTTC | CAWGSLQGQRSGANVLTF
. | . | TRBJ1-5 | TRBV18 | TGTGCCAGCTCCCGTGACAGGAATCAGCCCCAGCATTTT | CASSRDRNQPQHF
. | . | TRBJ1-1 | TRBV18 | TGTGCCAGCTCACCATCGGGGTTAACTGAAGCTTTCTTT | CASSPSGLTEAFF
. | . | TRBJ2-7 | TRBV27 | TGTGCCAGCAGTTCCTTCCCCTACGAGCAGTACTTC | CASSSFPYEQYF
. | TRBD1 | TRBJ2-5 | TRBV5-1 | TGCGCCAGCAGCTTCGGACAGGGCCAAGAGACCCAGTACTTC | CASSFGQGQETQYF
. | TRBD1 | TRBJ1-5 | TRBV28 | TGTGCCATCCAGGGGGGTATACAGCCCCAGCATTTT | CAIQGGIQPQHF
. | TRBD2 | TRBJ2-1 | TRBV7-8 | TGTGCCAGCAGCTCGGGACTAGACAATGAGCAGTTCTTC | CASSSGLDNEQFF
. | TRBD2 | TRBJ2-1 | TRBV7-7 | TGTGCTAGCAGCTTGAGGGGACTAGCTGACAATGAGCAGTTCTTC | CASSLRGLADNEQFF
few | TRBD1 | TRBJ2-7 | TRBV6-6 | TGTGCCAGCAAATACACCCTCGGGACAGGCTACGAGCAGTACTTC | CASKYTLGTGYEQYF
. | TRBD2 | TRBJ2-7 | TRBV5-1 | TGCGCCAGCAGCGGCCTAGCGGGAGCCTACGAGCAGTACTTC | CASSGLAGAYEQYF
. | TRBD1 | TRBJ2-1 | TRBV19 | TGTGCCACCAAAGCCCGGGACAGGGGGGGCAATGAGCAGTTCTTC | CATKARDRGGNEQFF
. | . | TRBJ1-5 | TRBV7-9 | TGTGCCAGCAGCTTAGGAGCCGGGGTCAATCAGCCCCAGCATTTT | CASSLGAGVNQPQHF
few | TRBD1 | TRBJ2-7 | TRBV13 | TGTGCCAGCAGCCTCCGGGACAGGGTGAGGGAGCAGTACTTC | CASSLRDRVREQYF
. | . | TRBJ2-3 | TRBV2 | TGTGCCAGCAGTGAAGGGCTAGCGCGCACAGATACGCAGTATTTT | CASSEGLARTDTQYF
. | . | TRBJ1-5 | TRBV7-3 | TGTGCCAGCAGCTTAACTATTATGCAGCCCCAGCATTTT | CASSLTIMQPQHF
. | TRBD1 | TRBJ1-4 | TRBV30 | TGTGCCTGGAGCAGACAAAGGACAGGGGGCGTGTTTGAAAAACTGTTTTTT | CAWSRQRTGGVFEKLFF
. | TRBD1 | TRBJ1-1 | TRBV30 | TGTGCCGGAACCGGGACAGGGGGCACTGAAGCTTTCTTT | CAGTGTGGTEAFF
. | TRBD2 | TRBJ2-5 | TRBV29-1 | TGCAGCGGGACGGGAGGGCCCCACCAAGAGACCCAGTACTTC | CSGTGGPHQETQYF
. | . | TRBJ2-7 | TRBV11-2 | TGTGCCAGCAGCTTAGGACAGCATTACGAGCAGTACTTC | CASSLGQHYEQYF
. | TRBD2 | TRBJ2-3 | TRBV9 | TGTGCCAGCAGCGTAGGGGACCTAGCGGGAGGCGACTGGAGCACAGATACGCAGTATTTT | CASSVGDLAGGDWSTDTQYF
. | . | TRBJ2-7 | TRBV27 | TGTGCCAGCAGTTTACGATCGGGGGAGCAGTACTTC | CASSLRSGEQYF
few | . | TRBJ2-7 | TRBV19 | TGTGCCAGTAGTATATTCGTTGGGGCAGGGGCTGGGGAGCAGTACTTC | CASSIFVGAGAGEQYF
. | . | TRBJ2-5 | TRBV6-1 | TGTGCCAGCAGTGTATTAGGGGGGGAAGAGACCCAGTACTTC | CASSVLGGEETQYF
. | TRBD1 | TRBJ1-1 | TRBV5-1 | TGCGCCAGCAGCAAGACAGGGGGCCTCACTGAAGCTTTCTTT | CASSKTGGLTEAFF
. | . | TRBJ1-2 | TRBV19 | TGTGCCACCTCTCAGGGGTTAAACTATGGCTACACCTTC | CATSQGLNYGYTF